Listed here is a single T cell receptor (beta chain). These data come from a study of control samples from healthy donors and cancer patients. Losses at the gene ends were 4 bases for V and 2 bases for J; bases not matched to a gene: 7. CDR1 is SGHRS and CDR2 is YFSETQ in the germline V gene. CDR3 length: 15 amino acids. Clones were sequenced by immunoSEQ multiplex PCR, and TCRdb holds only the in-frame ones, with some missing. The data show nearly 55,000 clones, nearly 96% seen once. The chain uses TRBV5-1 and TRBJ2-7; 9 nucleotides align to TRBD1. This clonotype was obtained from a woman aged 25 to 39 in good health. Material for sequencing was blood. This chain's CDR3 is CASSPGTGKTYEQYF. The CDR3 bases are TGCGCCAGCAGCCCGGGGACAGGGAAGACCTACGAGCAGTACTTC.